What follows is one T cell receptor (beta chain) and its context. Regions amplified from RNA transcripts were the TCR beta CDR3 regions. Initially, a first-round RT-PCR of the TCR CDR3 employed the HTBI primer set. One entry per CDR3 protein results from TCRdb running MiXCR on the multiplex PCR reads. The data contain 500,000 to 800,000 distinct CDR3 sequences, 45% of them seen just once; the ten biggest clones take up less than 9.5%. This specimen comes from a study of T cells in Graves' hyperthyroidism and ophthalmopathy. The CDR3 runs 15 residues. The trim removed 0 bases at V and 10 bases at J, leaving 8 bases unmatched. CDR1 is SGHDN and CDR2 is FVKESK in the germline V gene.

This chain links TRBV14 with TRBJ1-4; 7 bases map to TRBD1. Sequencing input: peripheral blood or thyroid tissue (not recorded which). The sequence derives from an adult man with Graves' disease, either hyperthyroidism or ophthalmopathy (not recorded which). In DNA, the CDR3 is TGTGCCAGCAGCCAAGATCGACAGGGTGATGGAAAACTGTTTTTT. This gives the protein CASSQDRQGDGKLFF. Variable domain in full (rest from reference TRBV14 and TRBJ1-4): EAGVTQFPSHSVIEKGQTVTLRCDPISGHDNLYWYRRVMGKEIKFLLHFVKESKQDESGMPNNRFLAERTGGTYSTLKVQPAELEDSGVYFCASSQDRQGDGKLFFGSGTQLSVL.